This is a list of T cell receptor beta chains from one sample in a study of Tregs in tolerant kidney transplant recipients. Libraries were prepared by immunoSEQ multiplex PCR; TCRdb keeps only in-frame clonotypes and omits some of them. The sample holds approximately 75,000 clones; less than 95% are singletons and the top ten take 0.34%. The sequencing used Tregs from blood, collected before the transplant. The receptors here all came from a human donor who received a combined kidney and bone marrow transplant. The CDR3 runs from the conserved cysteine through the conserved F or W. Fields, in order: J gene, clone size, V gene, D gene, CDR3 length, CDR3 protein, CDR3 DNA. The D gene is left open where the match is weak. Size is omitted from some rows. Given values are once, few, many or a class for expanded clones.

TRBJ2-3,-,TRBV28,-,15,CASSLWETSTDTQYF,TGTGCCAGCAGTTTATGGGAGACGAGCACAGATACGCAGTATTTT
TRBJ2-3,-,TRBV5-8,-,14,CASSLRITTDTQYF,TGTGCCAGCAGCTTGAGAATCACCACAGATACGCAGTATTTT
TRBJ1-1,-,TRBV18,TRBD1,14,CASSPRGQHTEAFF,TGTGCCAGCTCACCAAGGGGGCAGCACACTGAAGCTTTCTTT
TRBJ2-1,once,TRBV28,-,15,CASSLYGISYNEQFF,TGTGCCAGCAGTTTATACGGGATTTCGTACAATGAGCAGTTCTTC
TRBJ1-1,-,TRBV28,TRBD1,12,CASRSTGSEAFF,TGTGCCAGCAGATCGACAGGGTCTGAAGCTTTCTTT
TRBJ1-3,-,TRBV7-2,-,13,CASSYGTGNTIYF,TGTGCCAGCAGCTACGGGACCGGAAACACCATATATTTT
TRBJ1-1,-,TRBV2,-,11,CASRAGTEAFF,TGTGCCAGCAGAGCAGGTACTGAAGCTTTCTTT
TRBJ1-1,-,TRBV19,-,14,CASRLRGANTEAFF,TGTGCCAGTAGGCTAAGGGGGGCGAACACTGAAGCTTTCTTT
TRBJ2-1,-,TRBV5-6,-,12,CASSLHRGEQFF,TGTGCCAGCAGCCTTCATAGGGGTGAGCAGTTCTTC
TRBJ2-1,-,TRBV7-3,TRBD2,15,CASSLGTSGYNEQFF,TGTGCCAGCAGCTTAGGGACTAGCGGCTACAATGAGCAGTTCTTC
TRBJ2-3,-,TRBV28,TRBD2,17,CAGSLWSLAGGTDTQYF,TGTGCCGGCAGTTTATGGTCCCTAGCGGGAGGGACAGATACGCAGTATTTT
TRBJ2-1,-,TRBV27,TRBD1,15,CASSLGQGQNNEQFF,TGTGCCAGCAGCCTAGGACAGGGACAAAACAATGAGCAGTTCTTC
TRBJ2-1,-,TRBV4-1,-,16,CASSQVDLLSYNEQFF,TGCGCCAGCAGCCAAGTTGATCTACTGTCCTACAATGAGCAGTTCTTC
TRBJ2-2,-,TRBV7-2,-,11,CASSSSGTVLF,TGTGCCAGCAGCTCCTCCGGAACAGTTCTTTTT
TRBJ2-7,-,TRBV29-1,-,15,CSVEDGTPPAYEQYF,TGCAGCGTTGAAGATGGTACCCCGCCGGCCTACGAGCAGTACTTC
TRBJ2-1,once,TRBV5-1,-,14,CASRGAESYNEQFF,TGCGCCAGCAGGGGTGCTGAGTCCTACAATGAGCAGTTCTTC
TRBJ1-4,-,TRBV18,-,14,CASSPRGHNEKLFF,TGTGCCAGCTCACCCAGGGGCCATAATGAAAAACTGTTTTTT
TRBJ2-1,once,TRBV7-2,-,12,CASSPSYNEQFF,TGTGCCAGCAGCCCTTCCTACAATGAGCAGTTCTTC
TRBJ2-3,-,TRBV4-3,TRBD2,16,CASSQDLGGLSDTQYF,TGCGCCAGCAGCCAAGATCTGGGAGGGCTGTCAGATACGCAGTATTTT
TRBJ2-1,-,TRBV7-8,TRBD2,14,CASSLGTSGTTLIF,TGTGCCAGCAGCTTAGGGACTAGCGGGACTACCCTTATCTTC
TRBJ2-7,few,TRBV7-2,TRBD1,14,CASSLAGTAYEQYF,TGTGCCAGCAGCTTAGCCGGGACAGCCTACGAGCAGTACTTC
TRBJ1-2,-,TRBV2,-,15,CASSELGGSGYGYTF,TGTGCCAGCAGTGAATTGGGGGGCTCGGGCTATGGCTACACCTTC
TRBJ2-7,-,TRBV7-8,TRBD2,16,CASSLGGGTSTYEQYF,TGTGCCAGCAGCTTAGGCGGAGGGACTAGTACCTACGAGCAGTACTTC
TRBJ2-3,-,TRBV7-9,TRBD1,14,CASKATGSTDTQYF,TGTGCCAGCAAGGCGACAGGGTCCACAGATACGCAGTATTTT
TRBJ2-1,-,TRBV7-2,-,11,CASSFGPEQFF,TGTGCCAGCAGCTTCGGACCTGAGCAGTTCTTC
TRBJ2-7,-,TRBV11-3,TRBD1,13,CASSLATGGEQYF,TGTGCCAGCAGCTTAGCCACAGGGGGCGAGCAGTACTTC
TRBJ2-2,-,TRBV19,TRBD2,19,CASSRGEPTSGKNTGELFF,TGTGCCAGTAGTAGGGGAGAGCCGACTAGCGGGAAGAACACCGGGGAGCTGTTTTTT
TRBJ1-2,few,TRBV9,TRBD1,16,CASSVSGQGPLYGYTF,TGTGCCAGCAGCGTTTCGGGACAGGGCCCTCTCTATGGCTACACCTTC
TRBJ1-5,-,TRBV27,TRBD1,13,CASRGTGNQPQHF,TGTGCCAGCAGAGGGACAGGGAATCAGCCCCAGCATTTT
TRBJ2-3,-,TRBV9,-,13,CASSSQTTTAQYF,TGTGCCAGCAGTTCTCAGACCACAACGGCGCAGTATTTT